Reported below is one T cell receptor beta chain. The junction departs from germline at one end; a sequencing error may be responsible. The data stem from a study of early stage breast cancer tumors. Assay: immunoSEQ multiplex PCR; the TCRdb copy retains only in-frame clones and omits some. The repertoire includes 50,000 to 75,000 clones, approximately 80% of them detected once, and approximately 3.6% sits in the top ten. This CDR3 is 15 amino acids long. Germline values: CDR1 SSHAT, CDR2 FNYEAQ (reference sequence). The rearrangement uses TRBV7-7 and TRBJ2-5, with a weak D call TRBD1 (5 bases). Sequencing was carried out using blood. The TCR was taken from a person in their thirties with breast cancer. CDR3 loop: CASSLPETVEETQYF. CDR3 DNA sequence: TGTGCTAGCAGCCTCCCGGAGACAGTTGAAGAGACCCAGTACTTC.